These 32 T cell receptor beta chains were all obtained from the same sample, sequenced in a study of blood T cell repertoires in COVID-19 (dated by TCRdb to 2018 to 2021). Library method: the immunoSEQ multiplex PCR assay. Imported from immuneACCESS, the table was reduced by TCRdb to in-frame sequences with V and J called. These copies leave out some clones; in studies compared against another copy, an unresolved V gene accounts for under half, and the cause of the remainder is not known. The sample yields roughly 70,000 clones; roughly nine tenths were counted once. The ten biggest clones cover 2.6% of the sample. The specimen was peripheral blood. Source of these receptors: a man aged 45 to 65 with COVID-19, enrolled during active disease.

The chain employs TRBV29-1 and TRBJ2-2; TRBD2 agrees at 10 bases. The CDR3 consists of 15 residues. V was pared by 4 bases and J by 4 bases, with 6 bases of the junction left unmatched. Germline V CDR1 and CDR2: SQVTM, ANQGSEA. The CDR3 spells CSVVASGSPTGELFF. CDR3 DNA: TGCAGCGTTGTAGCTAGCGGGAGCCCCACCGGGGAGCTGTTTTTT.

The chain uses TRBV28 and TRBJ2-3; 9 positions agree with TRBD2. From germline, CDR1 is MDHEN and CDR2 SYDVKM. J gave up 1 base and V 3 bases, and 5 bases lay outside the gene matches. The CDR3 has 16 amino acids. The CDR3 DNA follows: TGTGCCAGCAGTTTCCCGGGACTAGCCCGCACAGATACGCAGTATTTT. Translation gives CASSFPGLARTDTQYF.

This rearrangement joins TRBV3-1 (or the pseudogene TRBV3-2) to TRBJ2-5; the match to TRBD2 covers 13 bases. The length of the CDR3 is 16 residues. Germline lookup yields CDR1 LGHDT and CDR2 YNNKEL (reference sequence). V gave up 5 bases and J gave up 7 bases; unmatched junction bases: 10. DNA of the CDR3: TGTGCCAGCAGCGGACTAGCGGGAGTTATGTCGTGGACCCAGTACTTC. Protein product: CASSGLAGVMSWTQYF.

V gene TRBV5-5 combines with J gene TRBJ2-1, with 8 bases lining up with TRBD2. Germline V gives CDR1 SGHKS, CDR2 YYEKEE (reference sequence). J lost 0 bases, V lost 1 base, and 15 bases had no gene match. The CDR3 sequence is 20 residues long. CDR3 sequence: CASSLWLAGRILSSYNEQFF. CDR3 in DNA: TGTGCCAGCAGCTTGTGGCTAGCGGGCCGGATCCTTAGCTCCTACAATGAGCAGTTCTTC.

This clone was detected once. V gene TRBV12-1 combines with J gene TRBJ2-4; the table's D call TRBD2 went unverified against the DNA. TRBV12-1 is termed a pseudogene. The CDR3 is 14 amino acids. The CDR3 sequence: CASSWWGGKNIQYF. In DNA form, the CDR3 reads TGTGCCAGCAGCTGGTGGGGGGGCAAAAACATTCAGTACTTC.

J is TRBJ1-2 and V is TRBV5-5; D unresolved. The germline V and J ends were trimmed by 4 bases and 5 bases, with 9 bases remaining between them. The V gene's germline CDR1 is SGHKS and CDR2 YYEKEE (reference sequence). This CDR3 is 12 amino acids long. The CDR3 spells CASSRIEYGYTF. CDR3 sequence (DNA): TGTGCCAGCAGCAGAATAGAGTATGGCTACACCTTC.

The rearrangement uses TRBV18 and TRBJ2-1; 8 positions match TRBD1. Germline loops: CDR1 KGHSH, CDR2 LQKENI. The CDR3 length is 15 residues. The ends lost 3 bases at V and 2 bases at J; junction bases unmatched: 3. For the CDR3, the DNA is TGTGCCAGCTCACCGGGACAGGTGACCTACAATGAGCAGTTCTTC. It is translated as CASSPGQVTYNEQFF.

The rearrangement links TRBV9 to TRBJ2-3, with 11 bases fitting TRBD2. After removal of 4 bases from V and 4 bases from J, the junction contained 23 bases not matched to a gene. Germline CDR1 is SGDLS and CDR2 is YYNGEE. The CDR3 runs to 21 residues. The CDR3 sequence: CASSPPVGSSGREAGADTQYF. The DNA of the CDR3 is TGTGCCAGCAGCCCCCCGGTTGGGAGTAGCGGGAGGGAGGCCGGGGCAGATACGCAGTATTTT.

V gene TRBV19 combines with J gene TRBJ2-6, with 8 bases identical to TRBD1. Germline V gene data show CDR1 as LNHDA and CDR2 as SQIVND (reference sequence). This CDR3 has 17 residues. J lost 2 bases, V lost 0 bases, and 3 bases had no gene match. CDR3 protein: CASSIEQGAAGANVLTF. DNA for the CDR3: TGTGCCAGTAGTATAGAGCAGGGGGCGGCTGGGGCCAACGTCCTGACTTTC.

V and J are TRBV7-9 and TRBJ2-2; 8 positions match TRBD2. The CDR3 length is 14 residues. The ends lost 6 bases at V and 5 bases at J; junction bases unmatched: 5. CDR1 and CDR2 from the germline V gene are SEHNR and FQNEAQ (reference sequence). The DNA of the CDR3 is TGTGCCAGCAGGGCGGGAGGAGAGACCGGGGAGCTGTTTTTT. The encoded protein is CASRAGGETGELFF.

The V and J genes are TRBV27 and TRBJ2-5; D may be TRBD2 (6 bases). There are 13 residues in the CDR3. The V gene's germline CDR1 is MNHEY and CDR2 SMNVEV (reference sequence). The CDR3 is CVTLGGPQETQYF. As DNA, the CDR3 is TGTGTCACTCTGGGGGGACCGCAAGAGACCCAGTACTTC.

The chain links TRBV7-3 to TRBJ2-2, with TRBD2 identical over 7 bases. CDR1 SGHTA and CDR2 FQGTGA come from the germline V gene. The CDR3 length is 15 residues. V lost 2 bases to trimming and J lost 5 bases; unmatched junction nucleotides: 5. The CDR3 loop reads CASSLRGVETGELFF. In nucleotides, the CDR3 is TGTGCCAGCAGCTTACGGGGGGTTGAAACCGGGGAGCTGTTTTTT.

This chain connects TRBV18 to TRBJ1-2; D ambiguous. Trimming cost V 3 bases and J 0 bases, with 11 bases left between them. This CDR3 has 15 amino acids. Germline CDR1 and CDR2: KGHSH and LQKENI. Here the CDR3 DNA reads TGTGCCAGCTCACCCTCACGGAGAGCTAACTATGGCTACACCTTC. Its protein is CASSPSRRANYGYTF.

V is TRBV9 and J is TRBJ2-1; D remains unclear. V lost 0 bases, J lost 6 bases, and 13 bases lay in between. Germline V gene lookup returns CDR1 SGDLS and CDR2 YYNGEE. The CDR3 length is 15 residues. The CDR3 is CASSVGGWLPNEQFF. Written as DNA, the CDR3 is TGTGCCAGCAGCGTAGGAGGTTGGCTACCCAATGAGCAGTTCTTC.

This chain links TRBV2 with TRBJ1-2; TRBD1 matches 8 bases. Germline CDR1 reads SNHLY; CDR2 reads FYNNEI. This CDR3 spans 13 amino acids. V was pared by 4 bases and J by 2 bases, with 0 bases of the junction left unmatched. The CDR3 nucleotides are TGTGCCAGCAGTGGGACAGGGAACTATGGCTACACCTTC. Translated, it gives CASSGTGNYGYTF.

This clone appeared a single time. V and J are TRBV28 and TRBJ2-3; TRBD1 matches at 7 bases. V lost 5 bases and J lost 4; bases outside the gene matches: 9. This CDR3 contains 15 residues. Per germline, CDR1 MDHEN and CDR2 SYDVKM. The CDR3 is CASSPQTGFADTQYF. In nucleotides, the CDR3 is TGTGCCAGCAGTCCCCAGACAGGGTTTGCAGATACGCAGTATTTT.

This chain joins TRBV3-1 (or the pseudogene TRBV3-2) and TRBJ2-3, with D unclear. Germline-derived CDR1 and CDR2 are LGHDT and YNNKEL (reference sequence). The CDR3 covers 12 residues. V gave up 5 bases and J gave up 5 bases, with 8 bases separating them. CDR3 amino acids: CASSVRGDTQYF. The CDR3 DNA reads TGTGCCAGCAGCGTACGAGGAGATACGCAGTATTTT.

The chain couples TRBV7-8 to TRBJ2-2; D gene ambiguous. The germline gives CDR1 SGHVS, CDR2 FQNEAQ. The V end was cut by 1 base, the J end by 2 bases, with 11 bases between. CDR3 length equals 16 residues. Here the CDR3 reads CASSLGNRANTGELFF. CDR3 DNA sequence: TGTGCCAGCAGCTTAGGTAACAGAGCCAACACCGGGGAGCTGTTTTTT.

The chain employs TRBV30 and TRBJ1-6; 9 nucleotides line up with TRBD1. V gave up 4 bases and J gave up 10 bases; unmatched junction bases: 17. The CDR3 sequence is 17 residues long. The germline CDR1 and CDR2 sequences are GTSNPN and SVGIG (reference sequence). In DNA form, the CDR3 reads TGTGCCTGGAATGAGATAGGGACAGGGAATGAGAACTCACCCCTCCACTTT. Protein sequence: CAWNEIGTGNENSPLHF.

Only one count was recorded for this clone. The chain has TRBV28 and TRBJ1-1; 9 bases agree with TRBD1. The CDR3 covers 16 residues. The trim removed 7 bases at V and 2 bases at J, leaving 11 bases unmatched. Looked up from germline, CDR1 is MDHEN and CDR2 is SYDVKM. As DNA, the CDR3 is TGTGCCAGCAATACTTGGGGGACAGGGACTAACACTGAAGCTTTCTTT. Translated, it gives CASNTWGTGTNTEAFF.

The chain links TRBV29-1 to TRBJ1-2; D possibly corresponds to TRBD1 (6 bases). The CDR3 spans 11 residues. Germline CDR1 is SQVTM and CDR2 is ANQGSEA. The V and J ends lost 6 bases and 8 bases respectively, with 13 bases between them. The CDR3 sequence: CSVYREGGYTF. As DNA, the CDR3 is TGCAGCGTCTACAGGGAGGGCGGCTACACCTTC.

This chain connects TRBV18 to TRBJ1-6; 7 bases align to TRBD1. There are 15 residues in the CDR3. The V gene's germline CDR1 is KGHSH and CDR2 LQKENI. The ends lost 3 bases at V and 7 bases at J; junction bases unmatched: 6. Here the CDR3 DNA reads TGTGCCAGCTCACCGGCTCACAGGGGCAATTCACCCCTCCACTTT. It encodes CASSPAHRGNSPLHF.

This chain joins TRBV5-1 and TRBJ2-5; 7 nucleotides line up with TRBD2. CDR3 size: 15 residues. Germline V gives CDR1 SGHRS, CDR2 YFSETQ. V shed 4 bases, J shed 5 bases, and the junction held 11 bases outside the gene matches. The CDR3 coding sequence is TGCGCCAGCAGCGGGGGGGGACCAGGGATGGAGACCCAGTACTTC. Translation: CASSGGGPGMETQYF.

The chain uses TRBV7-9 and TRBJ1-2, with 8 nucleotides matching TRBD1. CDR1 is SEHNR and CDR2 is FQNEAQ in the germline V gene (reference sequence). The CDR3 sequence is 14 residues long. J gave up 6 bases and V 0 bases, and 3 bases lay outside the gene matches. CDR3: CASSLAGQGDGYTF. In DNA form, the CDR3 reads TGTGCCAGCAGCTTAGCCGGACAGGGAGATGGCTACACCTTC.

This clone showed up just once. V gene TRBV5-4 combines with J gene TRBJ2-3; unclear D gene. The CDR3 loop spans 14 amino acids. The germline V gene encodes CDR1 SGHNT and CDR2 YYREEE (reference sequence). The V and J ends lost 3 bases and 0 bases respectively, with 8 bases between them. This CDR3 is CASSSRHSTDTQYF. DNA of the CDR3: TGTGCCAGCAGCTCCCGACACAGCACAGATACGCAGTATTTT.

The CDR3 spells CASSSPRAGANVLTF. CDR3 sequence (DNA): TGTGCCAGCAGTTCTCCGAGGGCTGGGGCCAACGTCCTGACTTTC. The chain has TRBV28 and TRBJ2-6, with D maybe TRBD2 (5 bases). Trimming removed 4 bases from V and 2 bases from J, with 9 bases in between. The germline gives CDR1 MDHEN, CDR2 SYDVKM. There are 15 residues in the CDR3.

The J gene is TRBJ1-3, the V gene TRBV20-1; D uncertain. CDR3 length: 11 residues. V lost 6 bases, J lost 4 bases, and 7 bases lay in between. Germline CDR1 DFQATT, CDR2 SNEGSKA (reference sequence). The DNA of the CDR3 is TGCAGTGCACGCAGGGGAAACACCATATATTTT. It encodes CSARRGNTIYF.

The chain recombines TRBV30 with TRBJ2-2; 7 bases align to TRBD1. The CDR3 loop spans 14 amino acids. Germline CDR1 is GTSNPN and CDR2 is SVGIG (reference sequence). Trimming took 1 base from V and 4 from J; bases not matched to a gene: 3. CDR3 protein: CAWSGDRATGELFF. The CDR3 coding sequence is TGTGCCTGGAGTGGAGACAGGGCCACCGGGGAGCTGTTTTTT.

This clone has a single count. V usage is TRBV6-4 and J usage is TRBJ2-2; 9 bases line up with TRBD2. Per germline, CDR1 MRHNA and CDR2 SNTAGT. Trimming took 2 bases from V and 6 from J; bases not matched to a gene: 4. The CDR3 length is 15 residues. CDR3 loop: CASSDGAGGSGELFF. DNA of the CDR3: TGTGCCAGCAGTGACGGAGCGGGAGGTTCCGGGGAGCTGTTTTTT.

The chain joins TRBV6-2 or TRBV6-3 to TRBJ2-7; TRBD1 matches at 9 bases. V dropped 2 bases and J dropped 3; count of bases not matched to a gene: 2. Germline V CDR1 and CDR2: MNHEY, SVGEGT. The CDR3 is made up of 14 amino acids. This CDR3 reads CASSYRTGVYEQYF. DNA for the CDR3: TGTGCCAGCAGTTACCGGACAGGGGTCTACGAGCAGTACTTC.

J is TRBJ1-1 and V is TRBV7-2; weak D call: TRBD1 (5 bases). Germline CDR1 and CDR2: SGHTA and FQGNSA. The CDR3 length is 14 residues. V gave up 5 bases and J gave up 0 bases, with 10 bases separating them. The CDR3 loop reads CASSLRQMNTEAFF. For the CDR3, the DNA is TGTGCCAGCAGCCTCCGACAGATGAACACTGAAGCTTTCTTT.

The CDR3 region has the DNA TGTGCCAGCAGCCCCCCAGCGGGGAAGTCCTACAATGAGCAGTTCTTC. It encodes CASSPPAGKSYNEQFF. The chain couples TRBV12-1 to TRBJ2-1; the D call in the table, TRBD2, was not verified against the DNA. TRBV12-1 is labeled a pseudogene. This CDR3 has 16 residues.